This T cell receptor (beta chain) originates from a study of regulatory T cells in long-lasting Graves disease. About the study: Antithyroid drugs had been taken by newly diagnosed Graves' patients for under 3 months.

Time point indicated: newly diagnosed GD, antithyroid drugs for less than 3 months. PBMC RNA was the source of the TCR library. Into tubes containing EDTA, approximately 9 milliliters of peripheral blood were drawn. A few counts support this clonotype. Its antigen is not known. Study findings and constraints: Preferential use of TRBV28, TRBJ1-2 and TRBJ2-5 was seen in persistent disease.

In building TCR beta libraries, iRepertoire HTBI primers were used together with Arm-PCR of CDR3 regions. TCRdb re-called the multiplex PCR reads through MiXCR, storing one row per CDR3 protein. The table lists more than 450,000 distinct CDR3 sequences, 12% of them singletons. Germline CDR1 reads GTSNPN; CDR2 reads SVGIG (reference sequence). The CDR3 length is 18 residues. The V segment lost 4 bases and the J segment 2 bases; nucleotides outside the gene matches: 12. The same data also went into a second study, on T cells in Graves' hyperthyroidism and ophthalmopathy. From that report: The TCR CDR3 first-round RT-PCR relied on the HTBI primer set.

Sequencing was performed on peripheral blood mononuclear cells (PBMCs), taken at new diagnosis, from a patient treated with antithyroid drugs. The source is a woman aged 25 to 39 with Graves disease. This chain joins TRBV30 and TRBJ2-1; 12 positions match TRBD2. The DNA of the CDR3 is TGTGCCTGGAACATACTAGCGGGAGGCGAAATAGCCTACAATGAGCAGTTCTTC. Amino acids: CAWNILAGGEIAYNEQFF. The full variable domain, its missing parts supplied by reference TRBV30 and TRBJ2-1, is SQTIHQWPATLVQPVGSPLSLECTVEGTSNPNLYWYRQAAGRGLQLLFYSVGIGQISSEVPQNLSASRPQDRQFILSSKKLLLSDSGFYLCAWNILAGGEIAYNEQFFGPGTRLTVL.